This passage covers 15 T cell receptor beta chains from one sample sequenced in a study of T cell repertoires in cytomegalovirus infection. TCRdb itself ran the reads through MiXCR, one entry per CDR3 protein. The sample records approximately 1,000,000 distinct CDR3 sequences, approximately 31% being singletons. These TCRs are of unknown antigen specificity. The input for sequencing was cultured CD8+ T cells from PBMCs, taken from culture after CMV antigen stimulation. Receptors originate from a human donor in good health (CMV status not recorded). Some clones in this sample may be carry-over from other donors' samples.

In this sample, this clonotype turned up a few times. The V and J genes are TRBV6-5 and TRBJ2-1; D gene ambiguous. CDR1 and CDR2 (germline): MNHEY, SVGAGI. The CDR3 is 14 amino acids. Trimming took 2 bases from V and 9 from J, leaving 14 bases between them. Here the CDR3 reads CASSYGRASGEQFF. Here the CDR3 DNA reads TGTGCCAGCAGTTACGGAAGGGCGTCCGGTGAGCAGTTCTTC.

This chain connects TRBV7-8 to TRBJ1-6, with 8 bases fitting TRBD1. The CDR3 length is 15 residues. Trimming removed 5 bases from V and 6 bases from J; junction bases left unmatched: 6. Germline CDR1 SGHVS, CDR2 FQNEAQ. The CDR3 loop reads CASSEAGQVNSPLHF. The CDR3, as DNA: TGTGCCAGCAGCGAAGCGGGACAGGTTAATTCACCCCTCCACTTT.

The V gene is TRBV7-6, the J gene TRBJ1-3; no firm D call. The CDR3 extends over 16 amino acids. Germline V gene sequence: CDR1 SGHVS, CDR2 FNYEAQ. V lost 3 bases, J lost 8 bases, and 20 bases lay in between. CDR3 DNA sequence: TGTGCCAGCAGCTTGGGTAGGGTTTCCGGCGCGGACACCATATATTTT. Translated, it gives CASSLGRVSGADTIYF.

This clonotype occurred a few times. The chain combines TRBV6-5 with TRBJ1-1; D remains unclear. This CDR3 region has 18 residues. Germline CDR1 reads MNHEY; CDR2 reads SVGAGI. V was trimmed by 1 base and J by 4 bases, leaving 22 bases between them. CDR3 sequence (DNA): TGTGCCAGCAGTTACTTTGATATTTCCGAGTTCAGAGGCACTGAAGCTTTCTTT. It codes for CASSYFDISEFRGTEAFF.

This chain's CDR3 is CAISGLAGGTGELFF. In DNA form, the CDR3 reads TGTGCCATCAGCGGACTAGCGGGGGGCACCGGGGAGCTGTTTTTT. The chain uses TRBV10-3 and TRBJ2-2; 14 nucleotides match TRBD2. The J segment lost 4 bases and the V segment lost 6 bases, leaving 1 base of the junction unmatched. The germline gives CDR1 ENHRY, CDR2 SYGVKD. The CDR3 is made up of 15 amino acids.

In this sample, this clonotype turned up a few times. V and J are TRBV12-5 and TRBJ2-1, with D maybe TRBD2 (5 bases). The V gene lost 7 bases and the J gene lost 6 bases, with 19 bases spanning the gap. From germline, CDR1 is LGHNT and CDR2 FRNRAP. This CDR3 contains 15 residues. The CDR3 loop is CASVPPGRGINEQFF. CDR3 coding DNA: TGTGCTAGTGTTCCTCCCGGACGAGGGATCAATGAGCAGTTCTTC.

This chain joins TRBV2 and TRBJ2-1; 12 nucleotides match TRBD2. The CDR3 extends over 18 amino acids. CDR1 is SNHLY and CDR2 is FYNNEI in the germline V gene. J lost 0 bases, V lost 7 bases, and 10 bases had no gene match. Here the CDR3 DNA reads TGTGCCAGCACTCCGGGACTAGCGGGTTCTAGCTCCTACAATGAGCAGTTCTTC. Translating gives CASTPGLAGSSSYNEQFF.

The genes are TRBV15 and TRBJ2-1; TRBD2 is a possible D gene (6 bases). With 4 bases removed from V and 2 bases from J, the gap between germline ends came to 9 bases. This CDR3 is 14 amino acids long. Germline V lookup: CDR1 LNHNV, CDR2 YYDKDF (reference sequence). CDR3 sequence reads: CATSMGGTYNEQFF. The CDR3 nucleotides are TGTGCCACCAGCATGGGCGGGACCTACAATGAGCAGTTCTTC. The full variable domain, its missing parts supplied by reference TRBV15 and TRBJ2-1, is DAMVIQNPRYQVTQFGKPVTLSCSQTLNHNVMYWYQQKSSQAPKLLFHYYDKDFNNEADTPDNFQSRRPNTSFCFLDIRSPGLGDTAMYLCATSMGGTYNEQFFGPGTRLTVL.

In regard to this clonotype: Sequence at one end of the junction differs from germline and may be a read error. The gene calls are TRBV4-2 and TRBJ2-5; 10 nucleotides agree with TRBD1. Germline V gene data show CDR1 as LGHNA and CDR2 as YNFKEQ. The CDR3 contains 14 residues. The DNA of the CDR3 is TGTGCCAGCAGCCGACAGGGGGCGGGAGAGATCCAGTACTTC. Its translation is CASSRQGAGEIQYF.

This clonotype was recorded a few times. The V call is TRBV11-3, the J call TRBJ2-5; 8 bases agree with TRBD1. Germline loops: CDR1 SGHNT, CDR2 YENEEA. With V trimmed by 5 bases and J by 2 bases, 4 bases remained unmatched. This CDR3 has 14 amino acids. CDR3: CASSVTGEQETQYF. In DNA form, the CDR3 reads TGTGCCAGCAGCGTGACAGGGGAACAAGAGACCCAGTACTTC. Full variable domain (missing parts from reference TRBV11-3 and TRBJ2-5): EAGVVQSPRYKIIEKKQPVAFWCNPISGHNTLYWYLQNLGQGPELLIRYENEEAVDDSQLPKDRFSAERLKGVDSTLKIQPAELGDSAVYLCASSVTGEQETQYFGPGTRLLVL.

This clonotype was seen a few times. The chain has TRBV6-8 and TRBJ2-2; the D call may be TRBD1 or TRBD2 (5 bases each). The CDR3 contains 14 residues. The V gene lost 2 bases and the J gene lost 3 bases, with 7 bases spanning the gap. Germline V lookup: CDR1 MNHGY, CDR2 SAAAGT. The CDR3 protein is CASSYGTYTGELFF. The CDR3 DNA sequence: TGTGCCAGCAGTTACGGGACCTACACCGGGGAGCTGTTTTTT.

The CDR3 coding sequence is TGTGCCAGCAGTGAAAACAGGGGGAGCTACGAGCAGTACGTC. It specifies CASSENRGSYEQYV. The chain employs TRBV2 and TRBJ2-7; 8 nucleotides agree with TRBD1. Losses at the gene ends were 2 bases for V and 3 bases for J; bases not matched to a gene: 3. CDR3 size: 14 residues. Germline-derived CDR1 and CDR2 are SNHLY and FYNNEI.

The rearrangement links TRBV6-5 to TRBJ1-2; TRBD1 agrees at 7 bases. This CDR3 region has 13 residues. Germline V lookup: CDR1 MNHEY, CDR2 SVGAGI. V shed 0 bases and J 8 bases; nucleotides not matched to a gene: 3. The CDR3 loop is CASSYSRQGGYTF. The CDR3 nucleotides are TGTGCCAGCAGTTACTCGAGACAGGGCGGCTACACCTTC.

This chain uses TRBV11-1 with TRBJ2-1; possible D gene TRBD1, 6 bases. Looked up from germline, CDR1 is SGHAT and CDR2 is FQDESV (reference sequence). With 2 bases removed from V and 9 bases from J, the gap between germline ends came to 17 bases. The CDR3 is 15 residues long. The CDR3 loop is CASSLLGLGAVEQFF. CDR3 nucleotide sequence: TGTGCCAGCAGCTTACTTGGCCTGGGGGCAGTTGAGCAGTTCTTC.

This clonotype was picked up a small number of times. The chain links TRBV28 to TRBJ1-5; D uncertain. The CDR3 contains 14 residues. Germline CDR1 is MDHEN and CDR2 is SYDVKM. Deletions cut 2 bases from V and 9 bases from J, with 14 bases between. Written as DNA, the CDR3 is TGTGCCAGCAGTTTACAAGGCCTAGGAGGGCCCCAGCATTTT. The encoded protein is CASSLQGLGGPQHF.